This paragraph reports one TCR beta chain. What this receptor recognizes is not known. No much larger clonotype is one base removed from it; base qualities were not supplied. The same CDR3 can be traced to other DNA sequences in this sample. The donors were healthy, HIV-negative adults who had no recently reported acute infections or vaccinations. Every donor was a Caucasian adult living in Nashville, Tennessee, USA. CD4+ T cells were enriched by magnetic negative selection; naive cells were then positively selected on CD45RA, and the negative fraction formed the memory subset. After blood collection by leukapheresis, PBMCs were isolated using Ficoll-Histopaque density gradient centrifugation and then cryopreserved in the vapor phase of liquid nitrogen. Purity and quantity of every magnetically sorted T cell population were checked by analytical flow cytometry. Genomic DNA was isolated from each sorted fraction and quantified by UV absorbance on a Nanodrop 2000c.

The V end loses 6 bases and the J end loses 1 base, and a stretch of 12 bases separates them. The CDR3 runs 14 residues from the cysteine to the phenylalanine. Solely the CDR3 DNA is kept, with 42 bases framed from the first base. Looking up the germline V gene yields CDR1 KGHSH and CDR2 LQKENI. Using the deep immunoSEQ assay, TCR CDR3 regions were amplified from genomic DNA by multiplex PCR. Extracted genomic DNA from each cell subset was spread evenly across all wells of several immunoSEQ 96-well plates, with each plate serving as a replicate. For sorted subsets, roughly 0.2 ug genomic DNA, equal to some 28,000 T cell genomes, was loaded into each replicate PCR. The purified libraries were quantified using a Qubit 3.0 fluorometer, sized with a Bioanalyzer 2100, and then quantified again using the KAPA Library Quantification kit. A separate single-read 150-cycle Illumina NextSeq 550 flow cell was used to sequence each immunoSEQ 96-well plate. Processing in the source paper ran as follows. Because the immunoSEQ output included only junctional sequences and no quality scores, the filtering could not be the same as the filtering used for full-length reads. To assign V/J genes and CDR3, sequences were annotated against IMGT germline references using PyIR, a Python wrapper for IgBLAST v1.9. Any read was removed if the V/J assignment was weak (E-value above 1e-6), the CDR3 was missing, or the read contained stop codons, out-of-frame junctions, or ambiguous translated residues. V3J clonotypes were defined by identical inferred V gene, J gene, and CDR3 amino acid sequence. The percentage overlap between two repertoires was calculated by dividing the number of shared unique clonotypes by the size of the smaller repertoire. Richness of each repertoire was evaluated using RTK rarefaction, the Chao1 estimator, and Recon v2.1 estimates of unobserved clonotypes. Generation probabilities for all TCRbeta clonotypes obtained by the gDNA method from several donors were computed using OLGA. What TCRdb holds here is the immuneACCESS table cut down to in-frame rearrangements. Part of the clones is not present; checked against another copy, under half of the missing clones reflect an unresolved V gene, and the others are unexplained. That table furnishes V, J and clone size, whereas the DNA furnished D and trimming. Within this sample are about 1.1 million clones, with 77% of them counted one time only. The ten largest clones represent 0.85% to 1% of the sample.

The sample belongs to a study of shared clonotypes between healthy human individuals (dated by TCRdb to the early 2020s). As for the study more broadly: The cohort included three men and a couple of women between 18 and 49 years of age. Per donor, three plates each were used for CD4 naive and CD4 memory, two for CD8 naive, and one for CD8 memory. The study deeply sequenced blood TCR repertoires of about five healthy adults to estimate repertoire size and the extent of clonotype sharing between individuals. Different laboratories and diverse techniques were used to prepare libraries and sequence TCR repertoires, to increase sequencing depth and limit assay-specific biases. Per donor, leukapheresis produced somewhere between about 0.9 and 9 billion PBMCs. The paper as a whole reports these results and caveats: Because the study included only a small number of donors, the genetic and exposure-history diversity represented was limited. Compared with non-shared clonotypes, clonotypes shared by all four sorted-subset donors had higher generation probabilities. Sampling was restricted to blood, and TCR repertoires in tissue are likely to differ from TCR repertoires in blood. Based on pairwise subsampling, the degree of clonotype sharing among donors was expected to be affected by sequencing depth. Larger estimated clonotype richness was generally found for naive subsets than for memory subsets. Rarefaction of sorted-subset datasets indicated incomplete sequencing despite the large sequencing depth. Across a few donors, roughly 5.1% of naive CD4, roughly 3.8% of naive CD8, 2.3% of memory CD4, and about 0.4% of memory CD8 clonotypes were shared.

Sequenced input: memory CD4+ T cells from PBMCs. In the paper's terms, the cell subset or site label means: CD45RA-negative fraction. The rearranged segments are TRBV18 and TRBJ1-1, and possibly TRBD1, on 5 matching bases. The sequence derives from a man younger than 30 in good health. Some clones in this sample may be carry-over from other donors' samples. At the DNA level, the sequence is TGTGCCAGCTCCCCGAATGGGGGGAACACTGAAGCTTTCTTT. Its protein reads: CASSPNGGNTEAFF. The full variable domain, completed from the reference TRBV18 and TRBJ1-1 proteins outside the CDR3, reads NAGVMQNPRHLVRRRGQEARLRCSPMKGHSHVYWYRQLPEEGLKFMVYLQKENIIDESGMPKERFSAEFPKEGPSILRIQQVVRGDSAAYFCASSPNGGNTEAFFGQGTRLTVV.